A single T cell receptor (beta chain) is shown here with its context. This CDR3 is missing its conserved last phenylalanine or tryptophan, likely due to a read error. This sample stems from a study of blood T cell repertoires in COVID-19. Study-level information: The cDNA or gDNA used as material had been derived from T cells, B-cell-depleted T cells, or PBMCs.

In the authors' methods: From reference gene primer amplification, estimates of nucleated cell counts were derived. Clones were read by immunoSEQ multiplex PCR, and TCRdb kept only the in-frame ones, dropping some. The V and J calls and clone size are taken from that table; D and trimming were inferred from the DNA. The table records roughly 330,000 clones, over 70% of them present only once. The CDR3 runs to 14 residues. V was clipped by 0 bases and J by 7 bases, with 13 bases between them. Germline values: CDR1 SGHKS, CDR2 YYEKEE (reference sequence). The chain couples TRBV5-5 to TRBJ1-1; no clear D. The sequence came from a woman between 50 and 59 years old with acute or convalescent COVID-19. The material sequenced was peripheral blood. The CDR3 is CASSLGSGFNEAFL. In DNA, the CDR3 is TGTGCCAGCAGCTTGGGATCGGGGTTTAATGAAGCTTTCCTT.